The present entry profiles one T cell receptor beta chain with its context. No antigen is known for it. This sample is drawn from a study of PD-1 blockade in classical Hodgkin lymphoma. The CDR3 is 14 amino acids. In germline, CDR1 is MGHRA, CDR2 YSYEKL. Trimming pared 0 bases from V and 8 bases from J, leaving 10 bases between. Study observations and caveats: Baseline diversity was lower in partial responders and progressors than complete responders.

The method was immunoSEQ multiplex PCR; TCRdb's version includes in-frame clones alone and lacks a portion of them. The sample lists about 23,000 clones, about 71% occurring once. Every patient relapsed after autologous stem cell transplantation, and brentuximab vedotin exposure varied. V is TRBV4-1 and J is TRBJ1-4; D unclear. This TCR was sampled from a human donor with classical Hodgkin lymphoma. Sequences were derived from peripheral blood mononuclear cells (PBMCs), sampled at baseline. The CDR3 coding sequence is TGCGCCAGCAGCCAAGAAACGTGGAGAGAAAAACTGTTTTTT. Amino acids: CASSQETWREKLFF.